The 8 T cell receptor beta chains listed next were all sequenced from one sample in a study of T cells in Graves' hyperthyroidism and ophthalmopathy. RNA transcripts yielded amplified TCR beta CDR3 regions. The HTBI primer set drove a first-round RT-PCR of the TCR CDR3. TCRdb recomputed calls from the multiplex PCR reads with MiXCR, one row per CDR3 protein. The table lists about 520,000 distinct CDR3 sequences, about 24% of them singletons. The sample consisted of blood. The receptors were gathered from a woman under 40 with Graves' ophthalmopathy.

This clonotype was seen many times. The chain uses TRBV6-5 and TRBJ2-5, with D tentatively TRBD1 or TRBD2 (5 bases each). V lost 0 bases and J 4 bases, leaving 18 bases between the germline ends. The CDR3 runs to 17 residues. Germline V CDR1 and CDR2: MNHEY, SVGAGI. The CDR3 loop is CASSYSPTGTEGETQYF. The CDR3 DNA reads as TGTGCCAGCAGTTACTCGCCGACGGGGACCGAAGGAGAGACCCAGTACTTC.

This clonotype was counted only a few times. This chain links TRBV19 with TRBJ2-7; TRBD1 agrees at 10 bases. With 10 bases clipped from V and 5 bases from J, the junction kept 11 bases outside the gene matches. This CDR3 spans 14 amino acids. Germline assignment: CDR1 LNHDA and CDR2 SQIVND (reference sequence). The CDR3 DNA sequence: TGTGCCACGAGACAGACAGGGGGCTCGAACGAGCAGTACTTC. Its translation: CATRQTGGSNEQYF.

This clonotype was observed at least ten times. The CDR3 loop is CSDYRRGGYEQYF. The CDR3 DNA is TGCAGCGACTACCGCAGGGGGGGCTACGAGCAGTACTTC. The chain uses TRBV29-1 and TRBJ2-7, with D tentatively TRBD1 or TRBD2 (7 bases each). The V and J ends lost 7 bases and 3 bases respectively, with 16 bases between them. CDR3 length: 13 residues. Germline-derived CDR1 and CDR2 are SQVTM and ANQGSEA.

CDR3 in amino acids: CASSPAGGSGEQYF. The DNA of the CDR3 is TGCGCCAGCAGCCCGGCTGGAGGGTCGGGAGAGCAGTACTTC. The chain has TRBV5-1 and TRBJ2-7; a possible D gene is TRBD2 (6 bases). CDR1 and CDR2 from the germline V gene are SGHRS and YFSETQ. The CDR3 contains 14 residues. The V and J ends lost 4 bases and 7 bases respectively, with 18 bases between them.

This clonotype occurred many times. The chain links TRBV6-4 to TRBJ1-1; TRBD1 matches 8 bases. CDR3 length equals 13 residues. Losses at the gene ends were 4 bases for V and 6 bases for J; bases not matched to a gene: 4. Germline loops: CDR1 MRHNA, CDR2 SNTAGT. CDR3: CASSVDRGAEAFF. The DNA for the CDR3 is TGTGCCAGCAGTGTAGACAGGGGCGCTGAAGCTTTCTTT.

V usage is TRBV20-1 and J usage is TRBJ1-6; the D gene is possibly TRBD1 (6 bases). Germline V CDR1 and CDR2: DFQATT, SNEGSKA (reference sequence). Trimming left V 3 bases short and J 6 bases short, with 15 bases between. The CDR3 sequence is 15 residues long. The CDR3 reads CSASIGTPANSPLHF. CDR3 nucleotide sequence: TGCAGTGCTAGTATAGGGACACCCGCTAATTCACCCCTCCACTTT.

This chain links TRBV6-1 with TRBJ2-2, with 10 bases lining up with TRBD2. CDR3 length equals 18 residues. V gave up 6 bases and J gave up 5 bases; unmatched junction bases: 15. Germline lookup yields CDR1 MNHNS and CDR2 SASEGT. The CDR3 nucleotides read TGTGCCAGCAGGGAAAGCGGGAGGGCCATAATGAGTACCGGGGAGCTGTTTTTT. Encoded protein: CASRESGRAIMSTGELFF.

This clonotype was counted at least ten times. The rearrangement links TRBV20-1 to TRBJ2-5, with D hard to call. V was pared by 3 bases and J by 4 bases, with 15 bases between. The CDR3 totals 14 residues. Germline V gives CDR1 DFQATT, CDR2 SNEGSKA (reference sequence). For the CDR3, the DNA is TGCAGTGCTAGGGCCGTTTCCGCGTTAGAGACCCAGTACTTC. It encodes CSARAVSALETQYF.